This T cell receptor beta chain was sequenced for a study of blood T cell repertoires in COVID-19. Per the original methods: Reference gene primers were amplified, and this amplification served to estimate nucleated cell counts. Profiling relied on immunoSEQ multiplex PCR, and the TCRdb table lists in-frame clones only, not all of them. The D gene and trimming were derived from the DNA, and the V and J assignments and clone size from that table. The sample yields tens of thousands of clones, 75% to 85% seen once. This clone was observed a handful of times. Germline loops: CDR1 SNHLY, CDR2 FYNNEI. V gave up 8 bases and J gave up 4 bases, with 3 bases separating them. The CDR3 runs to 11 residues.

The chain couples TRBV2 to TRBJ2-6, with D unresolved. This TCR was recovered from an elderly woman with acute or convalescent COVID-19. Sequences were obtained from peripheral blood. For the CDR3, the DNA is TGTGCCAGCCAGGGGGCCAACGTCCTGACTTTC. Translated: CASQGANVLTF.